This TCR beta chain is drawn from a study of human T cells and chemical hapten exposure. Indicated time point: healthy volunteer bleed at 2 weeks. The authors extracted total RNA from unfractionated whole blood. This clonotype showed up just a few times. With 5 bases removed from V and 2 bases from J, the gap between germline ends came to 6 bases. The germline CDR1 and CDR2 sequences are SEHNR and FQNEAQ (reference sequence). The CDR3 consists of 13 residues. Original methodology: Across samples, TCR counts had a median of roughly 96,000 and ranged from 23,224 to 690,600. Via MiXCR, TCRdb re-called the RACE reads, giving one row per CDR3 protein. The V and J calls were determined by TCRdb, not by the authors. In the table there are around 130,000 distinct CDR3 sequences, approximately 9.1% of which are singletons.

The rearrangement links TRBV7-9 to TRBJ1-4, with D hard to call. The receptor was isolated from a male donor in good health. Some clones in this sample may be carry-over from other donors' samples. The sequenced sample consisted of whole blood. CDR3 bases: TGTGCCAGCAGCGGTAGGACTAATGAAAAACTGTTTTTT. Translating gives CASSGRTNEKLFF. Full variable domain (rest looked up from reference TRBV7-9 and TRBJ1-4): DTGVSQNPRHKITKRGQNVTFRCDPISEHNRLYWYRQTLGQGPEFLTYFQNEAQLEKSRLLSDRFSAERPKGSFSTLEIQRTEQGDSAMYLCASSGRTNEKLFFGSGTQLSVL.